The source of this T cell receptor beta chain is a study of blood T cell repertoires in COVID-19. In the study overall: Some COVID-19 samples were acute and others convalescent; all came from the United States, Italy and Spain.

Some clones are missing from TCRdb's copy, which holds only in-frame ones; the method was immunoSEQ multiplex PCR. The sample carries 150,000 to 170,000 clones, about 90% recorded once. With V trimmed by 3 bases and J by 7 bases, 5 bases remained unmatched. The CDR3 extends over 13 amino acids. Germline values: CDR1 SGDLS, CDR2 YYNGEE. The receptor comes from a man aged 45 to 65 with acute or convalescent COVID-19. The sample consisted of peripheral blood. This rearrangement joins TRBV9 to TRBJ1-1; 8 bases match TRBD1. CDR3 DNA sequence: TGTGCCAGCAGCGACACAGGGGGTAGTGAAGCTTTCTTT. It is translated as CASSDTGGSEAFF.